The rows below give T cell receptor beta chains drawn from one sample of a study of a mutant IDH1 vaccine in newly diagnosed glioma. Profiling relied on immunoSEQ multiplex PCR, and the TCRdb table lists in-frame clones only, not all of them. The table lists approximately 39,000 clones, 80% to 90% of them singletons. No antigen has been assigned to these receptors. Sequenced here: PBMCs, sampled from a glioma patient whose treatment included an IDH1 peptide vaccine. Source of these receptors: a man aged 35 to 55 with glioma. CDR3s include the opening cysteine and the closing phenylalanine or tryptophan. A D gene is named only where the DNA matches it firmly. Expanded clones get a size class; other rows say once, few or many, or leave the size out.

cdr3_length clone_size d_call j_call v_call cdr3_nt cdr3_aa
12 NA NA TRBJ2-7 TRBV7-8 TGTGCCAGCAGCTTATATGGGTACGAGCAGTACTTC CASSLYGYEQYF
15 NA NA TRBJ2-7 TRBV6-1 TGTGCCAGCAGTGAATCGGCCCCGGCCACCTACGAGCAGTACTTC CASSESAPATYEQYF
15 NA NA TRBJ1-3 TRBV12-5 TGTGCTAGTGGTTTGGGACTGGCCTCTGGAAACACCATATATTTT CASGLGLASGNTIYF
13 NA NA TRBJ2-7 TRBV4-2 TGTGCCAGCAGCCAAACACCTTACTACGAGCAGTACTTC CASSQTPYYEQYF
14 NA TRBD1 TRBJ2-2 TRBV2 TGTGCCAGCAGTCGGGACAGAAACACCGGGGAGCTGTTTTTT CASSRDRNTGELFF
15 NA TRBD1 TRBJ2-7 TRBV7-8 TGTGCCAGCAGCGTGGACAGGGGCGCCGGCTACGAGCAGTACTTC CASSVDRGAGYEQYF
15 NA NA TRBJ2-7 TRBV5-1 TGCGCCAGCACCGGCGGTGCCGGGAGTGGTCGTGAGCAGTACTTC CASTGGAGSGREQYF
15 NA NA TRBJ2-7 TRBV4-3 TGCGCCAGCAGCCAATGGGAGACAGATAACTACGAGCAGTACTTC CASSQWETDNYEQYF
14 NA NA TRBJ1-2 TRBV7-2 TGTGCCAGCAGCCACGGCGGCGGGGGCTATGGCTACACCTTC CASSHGGGGYGYTF
15 NA TRBD2 TRBJ2-1 TRBV5-4 TGTGCCAGCAGCTCAAGACTAGCGGGAGGCAATGAGCAGTTCTTC CASSSRLAGGNEQFF
15 NA NA TRBJ2-7 TRBV11-2 TGTGCCAGCAGCCCGCAAAAGGGCTTGAACTACGAGCAGTACTTC CASSPQKGLNYEQYF
12 NA NA TRBJ2-7 TRBV7-2 TGTGCCAGCAGCGTACTCCTTCGGGAGCAGTACTTC CASSVLLREQYF
15 NA NA TRBJ1-2 TRBV7-9 TGTGCCAGCAGCCTCGGGGACGCCTGGGGGGTGGGCTACACCTTC CASSLGDAWGVGYTF
14 NA NA TRBJ2-7 TRBV4-3 TGCGCCAGCAGCCAAGAGGCAGGCTGGTACGAGCAGTACTTC CASSQEAGWYEQYF
12 NA NA TRBJ2-3 TRBV5-4 TGTGCCAGCAGGACTGGTTCAGATACGCAGTATTTT CASRTGSDTQYF
14 NA TRBD1 TRBJ1-2 TRBV30 TGTGCCTGGAGTGTACTAGGGGGCGTGGGGGGCTACACCTTC CAWSVLGGVGGYTF
15 NA TRBD2 TRBJ2-5 TRBV2 TGTGCCAGCACCGGGGGAGCGGGAGAGCTCGAGACCCAGTACTTC CASTGGAGELETQYF
14 once NA TRBJ2-3 TRBV15 TGTGCCACGTCCGGGGTTATGGGCACAGATACGCAGTATTTT CATSGVMGTDTQYF
15 NA NA TRBJ1-3 TRBV7-8 TGTGCCAGCAGCACCGAGCGGGGAATCGGGAACACCATATATTTT CASSTERGIGNTIYF
12 NA NA TRBJ1-2 TRBV19 TGTGCCAGTAGTTCGGGGACTTGGCGCTACACCTTC CASSSGTWRYTF
13 NA NA TRBJ1-1 TRBV5-1 TGCGCCAGCAGCTTGGAAAGGGTAACTGAAGCTTTCTTT CASSLERVTEAFF
15 NA TRBD1 TRBJ1-1 TRBV6-1 TGTGCCAGCAGTGAAGCTCAGGGGGCGTACACTGAAGCTTTCTTT CASSEAQGAYTEAFF
14 NA TRBD1 TRBJ1-3 TRBV6-5 TGTGCCAGCAGGACAGGGGGCTCTGGAAACACCATATATTTT CASRTGGSGNTIYF
13 NA TRBD1 TRBJ2-7 TRBV5-4 TGTGCCAGCAGTTCGGGACAGGGAACCGAGCAGTACTTC CASSSGQGTEQYF
16 NA NA TRBJ1-2 TRBV11-2 TGTGCCAGCAGCTTAGTACCCGCCAGGGCTGGCTATGGCTACACCTTC CASSLVPARAGYGYTF
14 NA NA TRBJ1-4 TRBV30 TGTGCCTGGAGGATTCGGGACCCAAATGAAAAACTGTTTTTT CAWRIRDPNEKLFF
16 NA NA TRBJ2-7 TRBV4-1 TGCGCCAGCAGCCAAGATTGGGGCCAGGGTATCTACGAGCAGTACTTC CASSQDWGQGIYEQYF
15 NA NA TRBJ2-2 TRBV5-1 TGCGCCAGCAGCCACGACAGTACTGTCCCCGGGGAGCTGTTTTTT CASSHDSTVPGELFF
15 NA NA TRBJ2-5 TRBV21-1 TGTGCCAGCAGCAAAGTACGGGAGGCGGGGGAGACCCAGTACTTC CASSKVREAGETQYF
15 NA NA TRBJ1-6 TRBV11-2 TGTGCCAGCAGCTCGGACGGGGGGTATAATTCACCCCTCCACTTT CASSSDGGYNSPLHF
14 NA NA TRBJ2-3 TRBV11-3 TGTGCCAGCTCTCGCGGGATGGGGACAGATACGCAGTATTTT CASSRGMGTDTQYF
13 NA NA TRBJ1-1 TRBV29-1 TGCAGCGTTGTTCGTTCAGGTAACACTGAAGCTTTCTTT CSVVRSGNTEAFF
13 NA NA TRBJ1-3 TRBV30 TGTGCCTGGGAACACAACTCTGGAAACACCATATATTTT CAWEHNSGNTIYF
15 NA TRBD1 TRBJ2-2 TRBV7-2 TGTGCCAGCAGCTTGCTACAGGGGGCTGCCGGGGAGCTGTTTTTT CASSLLQGAAGELFF
15 NA TRBD2 TRBJ2-5 TRBV18 TGTGCCAGCTCACCGGTAGCGGGAAGGCCGGAGACCCAGTACTTC CASSPVAGRPETQYF
16 NA TRBD1 TRBJ2-5 TRBV2 TGTGCCAGCAGCAAGGGGACAGGGTCCCGCCAAGAGACCCAGTACTTC CASSKGTGSRQETQYF
16 NA TRBD2 TRBJ2-5 TRBV5-1 TGCGCCAGCAGCCCGGGACTAGCGGGAGGACCAGAGACCCAGTACTTC CASSPGLAGGPETQYF
15 NA NA TRBJ1-5 TRBV28 TGTGCCAGCAGTTTGTTAGAGGGGGAAAATCAGCCCCAGCATTTT CASSLLEGENQPQHF
13 few NA TRBJ1-5 TRBV4-2 TGTGCCAGCAGCCAAGAAGAGAATCAGCCCCAGCATTTT CASSQEENQPQHF
15 NA NA TRBJ1-5 TRBV6-6 TGTGCCAGCAGTTACGTCGTAGGGCGCGGTCAGCCCCAGCATTTT CASSYVVGRGQPQHF
18 NA NA TRBJ1-2 TRBV5-1 TGCGCCAGCAGCTTGGGTGGGGGAGCTCGAGGGGATAACTATGGCTACACCTTC CASSLGGGARGDNYGYTF
17 once NA TRBJ2-4 TRBV14 TGTGCCAGCAGCCAAGATTGGAGGCTCCAAGGGAAAAACATTCAGTACTTC CASSQDWRLQGKNIQYF
16 NA NA TRBJ2-2 TRBV9 TGTGCCAGCAGCCCCGCACCGGGGCCGAACACCGGGGAGCTGTTTTTT CASSPAPGPNTGELFF
13 NA NA TRBJ2-5 TRBV5-4 TGTGCCAGCAGCTTGGCGGGGTTGGAGACCCAGTACTTC CASSLAGLETQYF
13 NA NA TRBJ2-7 TRBV6-6 TGTGCCAGCAGTTACTCGGGCAGCTACGAGCAGTACTTC CASSYSGSYEQYF
15 once NA TRBJ2-2 TRBV6-1 TGTGCCAGCAGTGAAGCGGGCAGAGTCACCGGGGAGCTGTTTTTT CASSEAGRVTGELFF
18 once TRBD2 TRBJ2-6 TRBV10-1 TGCGCCAGCAGTGAGCTGCTAGCGGGGCACTCTGGGGCCAACGTCCTGACTTTC CASSELLAGHSGANVLTF
15 NA NA TRBJ2-7 TRBV2 TGTGCCAGCAGTGAAGGCCAGGGCCTGATCTACGAGCAGTACTTC CASSEGQGLIYEQYF
15 NA NA TRBJ2-7 TRBV4-1 TGCGCCAGCAGCCCTCGGCAGGGCGCTAGCTACGAGCAGTACTTC CASSPRQGASYEQYF
19 NA TRBD1 TRBJ2-6 TRBV7-9 TGTGCCAGCAGCTTATCTAAGGGACAGGGACGCTCTGGGGCCAACGTCCTGACTTTC CASSLSKGQGRSGANVLTF
16 NA NA TRBJ2-1 TRBV4-1 TGCGCCAGCAGCCAAGGACATTCGAGCTCCTACAATGAGCAGTTCTTC CASSQGHSSSYNEQFF
12 NA NA TRBJ1-1 TRBV6-6 TGTGCCAGCAGTTATGGGGGAACTGAAGCTTTCTTT CASSYGGTEAFF
13 NA NA TRBJ2-7 TRBV15 TGTGCCACCAGCAGAGACTTGGATTACGAGCAGTACTTC CATSRDLDYEQYF
10 NA NA TRBJ1-2 TRBV20-1 TGCAGTGCTAGGAGGTCTGGCTACACCTTC CSARRSGYTF
16 few NA TRBJ1-1 TRBV7-3 TGTGCCAGCATCCTAAACCGGGCCGACAGAAACACTGAAGCTTTCTTT CASILNRADRNTEAFF